The 13 T cell receptor beta chains below come from one sample, sequenced in a study of vaccination effects on CD4 cells after COVID-19. CD4+ T cells were isolated after less than 13 days of culture. The antigens these receptors bind are not known. Assay used: immunoSEQ multiplex PCR; TCRdb lists only in-frame clones, some missing. Among 50,000 to 60,000 clones listed, about 83% were seen once. This material consisted of CD4+ T cells from PBMCs cultured without peptide, taken before COVID-19 vaccination. The origin of the receptors is a human donor who received a COVID-19 vaccine.

The table lists this clone with a few counts. The gene calls are TRBV6-5 and TRBJ2-3; D is unresolved. Trimming pared 7 bases from V and 2 bases from J, leaving 7 bases between. Germline assignment: CDR1 MNHEY and CDR2 SVGAGI. The CDR3 has 12 residues. CDR3 sequence: CASKGSTDTQYF. The CDR3 DNA follows: TGTGCCAGCAAAGGGTCCACAGATACGCAGTATTTT.

The genes are TRBV5-6 and TRBJ2-5; 8 bases line up with TRBD2. The V gene's germline CDR1 is SGHDT and CDR2 YYEEEE. The V segment lost 3 bases and the J segment 4 bases; nucleotides outside the gene matches: 14. CDR3 length: 17 residues. This chain's CDR3 is CASSSIGGGTHVETQYF. For the CDR3, the DNA is TGTGCCAGCAGCTCTATCGGGGGGGGCACACACGTAGAGACCCAGTACTTC.

A word on this clone: An end of the junction differs from the germline gene, which may be a read error. This chain connects TRBV5-6 to TRBJ1-1; 8 nucleotides line up with TRBD1. CDR3 length: 16 amino acids. Looked up from germline, CDR1 is SGHDT and CDR2 is YYEEEE. CDR3: CASTISGQATNTETFF. The CDR3 DNA sequence: TGTGCCAGCACTATATCGGGACAGGCGACGAACACTGAAACTTTCTTT.

The rearrangement uses TRBV7-2 and TRBJ2-1, with 8 bases matching TRBD2. V dropped 3 bases and J dropped 2; count of bases not matched to a gene: 3. Germline V gives CDR1 SGHTA, CDR2 FQGNSA. The length of the CDR3 is 15 residues. The CDR3 spells CASSFTAGAYNEQFF. The CDR3, as DNA: TGTGCCAGCAGCTTCACAGCGGGGGCCTACAATGAGCAGTTCTTC. Full variable domain (rest looked up from reference TRBV7-2 and TRBJ2-1): GAGVSQSPSNKVTEKGKDVELRCDPISGHTALYWYRQSLGQGLEFLIYFQGNSAPDKSGLPSDRFSAERTGGSVSTLTIQRTQQEDSAVYLCASSFTAGAYNEQFFGPGTRLTVL.

This sequence joins TRBV2 and TRBJ1-2, with D unresolved. The CDR3 loop spans 14 amino acids. From germline, CDR1 is SNHLY and CDR2 FYNNEI. V lost 3 bases and J lost 1, with 9 bases in between. Here the CDR3 reads CASSDARINYGYTF. In DNA form, the CDR3 reads TGTGCCAGCAGTGACGCCAGAATTAACTATGGCTACACCTTC.

The chain carries TRBV10-2 and TRBJ1-3; weak D call: TRBD1 (5 bases). V lost 8 bases to trimming and J lost 0 bases, with 8 bases between them. The germline CDR1 and CDR2 sequences are WSHSY and SAAADI. This CDR3 has 13 residues. The CDR3 reads CASGGVSGNTIYF. CDR3 DNA: TGCGCCAGCGGGGGGGTCTCTGGAAACACCATATATTTT.

The chain has TRBV7-2 and TRBJ2-2; D uncertain. The germline V and J ends were trimmed by 2 bases and 0 bases, with 7 bases remaining between them. The CDR3 is 15 residues long. Germline CDR1 and CDR2: SGHTA and FQGNSA. This chain's CDR3 is CASSLQQTNTGELFF. CDR3 nucleotides: TGTGCCAGCAGCTTACAGCAAACGAACACCGGGGAGCTGTTTTTT.

The V gene is TRBV5-4, the J gene TRBJ2-7; the D is unclear. Per germline, CDR1 SGHNT and CDR2 YYREEE (reference sequence). The ends were cut back, 1 base at V and 3 bases at J, with 5 bases in the middle. The length of the CDR3 is 12 residues. The CDR3 loop is CASSLNGYEQYV. The DNA for the CDR3 is TGTGCCAGCAGCTTGAACGGCTACGAGCAGTACGTC.

This chain joins TRBV11-2 and TRBJ1-1; possible D gene TRBD1, 6 bases. In germline, CDR1 is SGHAT, CDR2 FQNNGV. The CDR3 spans 15 residues. V was trimmed by 3 bases and J by 0 bases, leaving 11 bases between them. CDR3 nucleotides: TGTGCCAGCAGCTTTTTTGACAGGTTGAACACTGAAGCTTTCTTT. Protein sequence: CASSFFDRLNTEAFF.

The rearrangement uses TRBV4-1 and TRBJ2-1, with D unclear. Germline values: CDR1 MGHRA, CDR2 YSYEKL. Trimming pared 4 bases from V and 6 bases from J, leaving 10 bases between. CDR3 size: 13 residues. CDR3 sequence reads: CASSPGPTNEQFF. The CDR3 nucleotides read TGCGCCAGCAGCCCCGGGCCAACCAATGAGCAGTTCTTC.

This chain joins TRBV5-1 and TRBJ2-6; the D is unclear. The CDR3 runs 14 residues. The germline CDR1 and CDR2 sequences are SGHRS and YFSETQ. The V end was cut by 0 bases, the J end by 2 bases, with 3 bases between. CDR3 sequence reads: CASSLGAGANVLTF. CDR3 coding DNA: TGCGCCAGCAGCTTGGGGGCTGGGGCCAACGTCCTGACTTTC.

The chain recombines TRBV5-1 with TRBJ2-5; 7 bases match TRBD2. The CDR3 contains 15 residues. V was pared by 4 bases and J by 2 bases, with 8 bases of the junction left unmatched. Germline lookup yields CDR1 SGHRS and CDR2 YFSETQ. CDR3 sequence: CASSPGGGGQETQYF. In DNA form, the CDR3 reads TGCGCCAGCAGCCCGGGGGGTGGGGGTCAAGAGACCCAGTACTTC.

The V call is TRBV12-3 or TRBV12-4, the J call TRBJ2-1, with D hard to call. Deletions cut 6 bases from V and 4 bases from J, with 7 bases between. The CDR3 runs 12 residues. As DNA, the CDR3 is TGTGCCAGCAGCTCACTGTACAATGAGCAGTTCTTC. Translated, it gives CASSSLYNEQFF.